The sequence of this T cell receptor beta chain was determined in a study of T-cell memory formation after mild COVID-19. Turning to the study itself: TCR clusters mostly belonged to single donors.

General study findings and limits: Among contracting clones, CD4+ were mainly CM/EM and CD8+ enriched in EMRA. Memory sampled before infection contained some responding clones, suggesting cross-reactive memory joined.

5'RACE primed from the constant segment yielded TCR alpha and TCR beta cDNA libraries bearing sample barcodes and UMIs. TCRdb called the 5' RACE reads again in MiXCR, with one record for every CDR3 protein. The sample holds approximately 430,000 distinct CDR3 sequences, about 25% seen once. This CDR3 has 12 residues. CDR1 SQVTM and CDR2 ANQGSEA come from the germline V gene. V dropped 4 bases and J dropped 3; count of bases not matched to a gene: 3. To note about this clonotype: Antigen specificity is unknown.

This chain connects TRBV29-1 to TRBJ2-7, with 7 bases lining up with TRBD1. Input material: PBMCs or a T cell subset sorted from them (not recorded which). This sequence was found in an adult woman who had mild COVID-19 (a few samples of this study predate the infection). Cell type and time point are not known. This chain's CDR3 is CSVGWDSYEQYF. CDR3 DNA: TGCAGCGTTGGGTGGGACAGCTACGAGCAGTACTTC.